Many counts were recorded for the clone carrying this T cell receptor beta chain. The data originate from a study of molecular identifiers for immune sequencing clone quantification. CDR3 size: 16 residues. Germline V lookup: CDR1 SQVTM, CDR2 ANQGSEA. V shed 0 bases and J 5 bases; nucleotides not matched to a gene: 6. TCRdb passed the PCR reads through MiXCR, listing each CDR3 protein once. Of 460,000 or so distinct CDR3 sequences in the sample, about 21% are singletons; the top ten hold about 0.8%. Sorted cell numbers of about 20,000 to 1,000,000, with 10%, 30% or 50% RNA, served as input for naive CD8 libraries.

V usage is TRBV29-1 and J usage is TRBJ2-4; 11 nucleotides align to TRBD2. The TCR originated in a human donor in good health. Some libraries in this study had Jurkat cell RNA spiked in. The sample consisted of naive CD8+ T cells from blood, with Jurkat cell RNA spiked in. Subset reported: FACS-sorted CD8+CD4-CCR7+CD45RA+ naive T cells. In DNA form, the CDR3 reads TGCAGCGTTGAAGATAATACTAGCGGGAGTCAAAACATTCAGTACTTC. Translated: CSVEDNTSGSQNIQYF. The full variable domain, completed using reference TRBV29-1 and TRBJ2-4, is SAVISQKPSRDICQRGTSLTIQCQVDSQVTMMFWYRQQPGQSLTLIATANQGSEATYESGFVIDKFPISRPNLTFSTLTVSNMSPEDSSIYLCSVEDNTSGSQNIQYFGAGTRLSVL.